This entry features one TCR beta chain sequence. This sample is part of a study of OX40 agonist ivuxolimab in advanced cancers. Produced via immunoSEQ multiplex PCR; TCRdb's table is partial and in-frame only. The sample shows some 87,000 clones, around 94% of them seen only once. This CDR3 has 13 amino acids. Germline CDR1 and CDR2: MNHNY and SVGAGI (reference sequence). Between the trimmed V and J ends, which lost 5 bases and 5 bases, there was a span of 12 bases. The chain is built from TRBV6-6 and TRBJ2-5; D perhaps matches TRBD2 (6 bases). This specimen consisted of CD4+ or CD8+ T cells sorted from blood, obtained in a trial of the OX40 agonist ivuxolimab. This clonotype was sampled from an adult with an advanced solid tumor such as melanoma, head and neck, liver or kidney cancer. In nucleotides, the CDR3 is TGTGCCAGCAGTGGGGGGTACCGGGAGACCCAGTACTTC. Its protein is CASSGGYRETQYF.